This TCR beta chain derives from a study of blood T cell repertoires in COVID-19. About the study: The United States, Italy and Spain provided the acute and convalescent COVID-19 samples. The analysed material was cDNA or gDNA that came from T cells, B-cell-depleted T cells, or PBMCs.

Germline V CDR1 and CDR2: SGHRS, YFSETQ. V was clipped by 4 bases and J by 4 bases, with 10 bases between them. The CDR3 sequence is 13 residues long. The authors' processing: Amplification of reference gene primers was used by the study to estimate nucleated cell counts. Measured with immunoSEQ multiplex PCR; TCRdb has only the in-frame clones, and not every one. The V and J calls and the clone size are those of that table, but D and trimming were determined from the DNA. The sample holds about 87,000 clones, about 80% seen once. The chain recombines TRBV5-1 with TRBJ2-3; D unclear. What was sequenced was peripheral blood. The receptor comes from a woman between 65 and 79 years old with acute or convalescent COVID-19. The chain's CDR3 is CASSGSPSDTQYF. The CDR3, as DNA: TGCGCCAGCAGCGGCTCCCCCTCAGATACGCAGTATTTT.